The present T cell receptor beta chain was sequenced within a study of blood T cell repertoires in COVID-19 (dated by TCRdb to about 2020). Background on the whole study: The collaborator samples originated in the United States, Italy and Spain and spanned the acute and convalescent phases of COVID-19. The samples were drawn from two sources: the first 160 participants of the ongoing ImmuneRACE study, and approximately 1,300 subjects contributed by 6 global collaborators. Where HLA class I and class II types were available, the types were taken from metadata supplied by the sample provider, not from assay-based typing. Deeply sampled blood TCRbeta repertoires from subjects exposed to, actively infected with, or recovered from COVID-19 were included in the dataset. Sample metadata almost always included a de-identified subject ID, COVID-19 status, age in years and sex. The repertoires were released in a freely available public database meant as a resource for research on the immune response to SARS-CoV-2. The material from the prospective study consisted of cDNA or gDNA derived from T cells, B-cell-depleted T cells, or PBMCs.

The investigation overall reported the following: How much clinical and demographic metadata was included differed by source and by participant, and the metadata was provided uncurated.

As regards this clone: Its antigen is not yet known. Per-base qualities were not stored, and no clone one base away is much larger. Other DNA sequences of this sample code for an identical CDR3.

TCRbeta CDR3 regions were amplified from genomic DNA by means of the immunoSEQ Assay, a bias-controlled multiplex PCR. Per the original workflow: The number of nucleated cells in each sample was estimated from the amplification of reference gene primers within the assay. Sequence reads were collapsed and filtered to measure the absolute abundance of every unique TCRbeta CDR3 rearrangement. For each sample, productive Simpson clonality was calculated as the square root of Simpson's diversity index over productive rearrangements. In its TCRdb copy, this immuneACCESS table keeps in-frame sequences only and misses some clones. Where compared with another copy, unresolved V genes explain less than half of these, and the others have no known cause. V and J calls and clone size are copied from that table; D and trimming were computed from the DNA. This sample lists 250,000 or so clones; over 65% were detected once. The top ten clonotypes cover 3.3% of the sample.

The cysteine opens and the phenylalanine closes a CDR3 of 14 amino acids. Solely the CDR3 DNA is kept, with 42 bases framed from the first base. The germline V gene gives CDR1 as SGHRS and CDR2 as YFSETQ. Unmatched junction bases come to 2, with V trimmed by 1 base and J by 2 bases. Each collaborating institution followed its own protocols to collect whole blood in K2EDTA tubes. Collaborator samples were shipped for TCRbeta analysis as frozen whole blood, isolated PBMCs, or DNA extracted from either sample type. The TCR was taken from a woman aged 80 or older with acute or convalescent COVID-19. The sequenced sample consisted of peripheral blood. The chain employs TRBV5-1 and TRBJ1-1; 7 bases in the middle match TRBD1. The DNA sequence is as follows: TGCGCCAGCAGCTTGTGGACAGGAAACACTGAAGCTTTCTTT. Its product reads: CASSLWTGNTEAFF.